Each of the 32 T cell receptor beta chains below was sequenced from the same sample in a study of cytomegalovirus exposure and HLA in healthy donors. PCR used 60 Vbeta primers and 13 Jbeta primers. Sequencing used immunoSEQ multiplex PCR; TCRdb keeps in-frame clones, though not all of them. In the table there are about 120,000 clones, 60% to 85% of which are singletons. The sample was PBMCs. These receptors all come from a female donor in good health and CMV-seronegative.

The chain employs TRBV15 and TRBJ2-7; tentatively, D is TRBD1 (6 bases). CDR1 is LNHNV, CDR2 YYDKDF, per germline (reference sequence). This CDR3 comprises 14 residues. Trimming pared 0 bases from V and 1 base from J, leaving 7 bases between. CDR3 protein: CATSRDQGSYEQYF. For the CDR3, the DNA is TGTGCCACCAGCAGAGATCAGGGGTCCTACGAGCAGTACTTC. Complete variable domain (other parts from reference TRBV15 and TRBJ2-7): DAMVIQNPRYQVTQFGKPVTLSCSQTLNHNVMYWYQQKSSQAPKLLFHYYDKDFNNEADTPDNFQSRRPNTSFCFLDIRSPGLGDTAMYLCATSRDQGSYEQYFGPGTRLTVT.

This clone was observed a few times. The chain combines TRBV6-4 with TRBJ2-1; 7 nucleotides match TRBD2. The CDR3 consists of 15 residues. CDR1 and CDR2 (germline): MRHNA, SNTAGT. J was trimmed by 7 bases and V by 10 bases; bases with no gene match: 16. The CDR3 protein is CATAKAGEGYNEQFF. The CDR3 DNA is TGTGCCACCGCCAAAGCCGGGGAGGGATATAATGAGCAGTTCTTC.

The chain is built from TRBV7-2 and TRBJ2-7, with D possibly matching TRBD1 (5 bases). The germline V gene encodes CDR1 SGHTA and CDR2 FQGNSA. The CDR3 spans 14 residues. Deletions cut 2 bases from V and 3 bases from J, with 11 bases between. This CDR3 is CASSLRQNYYEQYF. The CDR3 bases are TGTGCCAGCAGCTTAAGACAGAACTACTACGAGCAGTACTTC.

The chain employs TRBV27 and TRBJ2-3; 8 bases map to TRBD2. Germline-derived CDR1 and CDR2 are MNHEY and SMNVEV (reference sequence). The V gene end was trimmed by 2 bases and the J gene end by 5 bases; junction bases not matched to a gene: 9. This CDR3 has 16 amino acids. This CDR3 reads CASSLMRAGGRDTQYF. The CDR3 DNA is TGTGCCAGCAGTTTAATGCGGGCGGGGGGAAGAGATACGCAGTATTTT.

This chain connects TRBV5-5 to TRBJ1-1, with D unresolved. Trimming took off 2 bases at V and 1 base at J, with 6 bases between the two ends. This CDR3 has 13 residues. CDR1 is SGHKS, CDR2 YYEKEE, per germline (reference sequence). CDR3 coding DNA: TGTGCCAGCAGCTTTCAGGAGAACACTGAAGCTTTCTTT. Translation gives CASSFQENTEAFF.

The rearrangement joins TRBV19 to TRBJ2-1; 10 nucleotides match TRBD2. Germline V gene lookup returns CDR1 LNHDA and CDR2 SQIVND (reference sequence). The trim removed 5 bases at V and 0 bases at J, leaving 7 bases unmatched. The CDR3 loop spans 17 amino acids. CDR3 sequence (DNA): TGTGCCAGTAGTCAGGTCCTAGCGGGGGTCTCCTACAATGAGCAGTTCTTC. Encoded protein: CASSQVLAGVSYNEQFF.

This clone was picked up one time. The rearrangement uses TRBV9 and TRBJ2-7, with a weak D call TRBD2 (7 bases). The CDR3 has 14 residues. Trimming stripped 0 bases from V and 6 bases from J, with 13 bases between. The V gene's germline CDR1 is SGDLS and CDR2 YYNGEE. CDR3 amino acids: CASSVGGGPFEQYF. DNA of the CDR3: TGTGCCAGCAGCGTAGGCGGGGGCCCCTTCGAGCAGTACTTC. Full variable domain (outside the CDR3, taken from reference TRBV9 and TRBJ2-7): DSGVTQTPKHLITATGQRVTLRCSPRSGDLSVYWYQQSLDQGLQFLIQYYNGEERAKGNILERFSAQQFPDLHSELNLSSLELGDSALYFCASSVGGGPFEQYFGPGTRLTVT.

The chain carries TRBV9 and TRBJ1-1; a weak D match, TRBD1 (6 bases). V was clipped by 0 bases and J by 0 bases, with 12 bases between them. This CDR3 is built from 16 residues. Germline CDR1 is SGDLS and CDR2 is YYNGEE. CDR3 residues: CASSVGGGQLNTEAFF. The CDR3 DNA follows: TGTGCCAGCAGCGTAGGGGGGGGACAACTGAACACTGAAGCTTTCTTT.

The sample holds a few counts of this clone. The chain employs TRBV6-6 and TRBJ1-1, with 7 bases aligning to TRBD1. Germline V lookup: CDR1 MNHNY, CDR2 SVGAGI (reference sequence). The CDR3 has 13 amino acids. Trimming at V came to 6 bases and at J to 7 bases, leaving 8 bases not matched to a gene. CDR3 amino acids: CASRDQGVGEAFF. The CDR3 bases are TGTGCCAGCAGAGACCAGGGGGTTGGTGAAGCTTTCTTT.

V gene TRBV7-2 combines with J gene TRBJ1-6; 7 positions match TRBD1. This CDR3 region has 15 residues. Trimming removed 4 bases from V and 9 bases from J; junction bases left unmatched: 9. Germline V gene lookup returns CDR1 SGHTA and CDR2 FQGNSA. CDR3 residues: CASSSGDRVTSPLHF. In nucleotides, the CDR3 is TGTGCCAGCAGCTCAGGTGACAGGGTTACTTCACCCCTCCACTTT.

The V and J genes are TRBV19 and TRBJ1-2, with TRBD1 identical over 7 bases. There are 12 residues in the CDR3. Germline CDR1 and CDR2: LNHDA and SQIVND (reference sequence). V shed 9 bases and J 4 bases; nucleotides not matched to a gene: 5. The CDR3 reads CASLTGVYGYTF. In nucleotides, the CDR3 is TGTGCCAGCCTAACAGGGGTCTATGGCTACACCTTC. Together with reference TRBV19 and TRBJ1-2, the CDR3 gives the full variable domain: DGGITQSPKYLFRKEGQNVTLSCEQNLNHDAMYWYRQDPGQGLRLIYYSQIVNDFQKGDIAEGYSVSREKKESFPLTVTSAQKNPTAFYLCASLTGVYGYTFGSGTRLTVV.

The table lists this clone with a count of one. This chain uses TRBV11-1 with TRBJ1-2; TRBD1 might be the D (5 bases). The V end was cut by 4 bases, the J end by 4 bases, with 10 bases between. Looked up from germline, CDR1 is SGHAT and CDR2 is FQDESV (reference sequence). This CDR3 contains 13 residues. The CDR3 coding sequence is TGTGCCAGCAGCTCGGGGGAAGGCTATGGCTACACCTTC. It translates to CASSSGEGYGYTF.

The rearrangement uses TRBV5-1 and TRBJ1-2; tentative D call: TRBD1 (6 bases). This CDR3 has 14 residues. Per the germline V gene, CDR1 is SGHRS and CDR2 is YFSETQ. Deletions cut 3 bases from V and 5 bases from J, with 14 bases between. The CDR3 nucleotides are TGCGCCAGCAGCTCCGGGGACATTGGATATGGCTACACCTTC. Translation gives CASSSGDIGYGYTF.

There are a few counts of this clone. The genes are TRBV13 and TRBJ1-1; the match to TRBD1 covers 7 bases. CDR1 is PRHDT, CDR2 FYEKMQ, per germline (reference sequence). V was pared by 4 bases and J by 2 bases, with 7 bases of the junction left unmatched. CDR3 length: 15 amino acids. CDR3 in amino acids: CASSSRTGVNTEAFF. CDR3 bases: TGTGCCAGCAGCTCGAGGACAGGCGTAAACACTGAAGCTTTCTTT.

The chain recombines TRBV19 with TRBJ1-5; D call uncertain. This CDR3 has 14 residues. Germline-derived CDR1 and CDR2 are LNHDA and SQIVND (reference sequence). V was pared by 1 base and J by 4 bases, with 8 bases between. Written as DNA, the CDR3 is TGTGCCAGTAGTATAGGACTGCTAAATCAGCCCCAGCATTTT. Protein: CASSIGLLNQPQHF.

This clone was detected only a few times. This chain uses TRBV9 with TRBJ1-1, with D unclear. The CDR3 runs 14 residues. Between the trimmed V and J ends, which lost 7 bases and 11 bases, there was a span of 24 bases. From germline, CDR1 is SGDLS and CDR2 YYNGEE. In DNA, the CDR3 is TGTGCCAGCGGTGTAGGGAGTCGGGAGAGCAGGGCTTTCTTT. Translating gives CASGVGSRESRAFF.

The chain joins TRBV19 to TRBJ2-1, with no clear D. V shed 4 bases and J shed 3 bases, with 13 bases lying between them. Germline V gene sequence: CDR1 LNHDA, CDR2 SQIVND (reference sequence). The CDR3 consists of 15 residues. CDR3 region: CASSTKIKIYNEQFF. CDR3 in DNA: TGTGCCAGTAGTACTAAGATAAAAATCTACAATGAGCAGTTCTTC.

The rearrangement uses TRBV20-1 and TRBJ1-2, with D possibly being TRBD1 (5 bases). The CDR3 consists of 11 residues. V lost 5 bases, J lost 5 bases, and 9 bases lay in between. Germline V gene sequence: CDR1 DFQATT, CDR2 SNEGSKA (reference sequence). CDR3 sequence: CSAGGGYGYTF. The CDR3 nucleotides are TGCAGTGCTGGGGGGGGGTATGGCTACACCTTC.

This chain uses TRBV4-2 with TRBJ2-3; weak D call: TRBD2 (6 bases). CDR1 is LGHNA and CDR2 is YNFKEQ in the germline V gene. V was shortened by 5 bases and J by 8 bases, with 8 bases between the two germline ends. This CDR3 is 11 amino acids long. CDR3: CASSSGVTQYF. CDR3 in DNA: TGTGCCAGCAGCTCGGGGGTTACGCAGTATTTT.

The chain carries TRBV19 and TRBJ2-3; a weak D match, TRBD2 (6 bases). Germline loops: CDR1 LNHDA, CDR2 SQIVND (reference sequence). Trimming took 4 bases from V and 3 from J, leaving 17 bases between them. This CDR3 is built from 16 residues. The CDR3 DNA follows: TGTGCCAGTAGTACCCCTCCCGATGGGGGGACAGATACGCAGTATTTT. Translating it yields CASSTPPDGGTDTQYF.

This clone turned up a few times. The CDR3 nucleotides read TGTGCCAGCTCACCCCAGGGGGGTGGTGAAAAACTGTTTTTT. Its translation is CASSPQGGGEKLFF. The rearrangement uses TRBV18 and TRBJ1-4, with 7 bases aligning to TRBD1. V shed 3 bases, J shed 7 bases, and the junction held 5 bases outside the gene matches. The length of the CDR3 is 14 residues. The germline V gene has CDR1 KGHSH and CDR2 LQKENI. The full variable domain, with the rest looked up from reference TRBV18 and TRBJ1-4, is NAGVMQNPRHLVRRRGQEARLRCSPMKGHSHVYWYRQLPEEGLKFMVYLQKENIIDESGMPKERFSAEFPKEGPSILRIQQVVRGDSAAYFCASSPQGGGEKLFFGSGTQLSVL.

The chain joins TRBV6-6 to TRBJ1-1; D remains ambiguous. Trimming removed 1 base from V and 0 bases from J, with 9 bases in between. This CDR3 has 15 amino acids. Germline V gene data show CDR1 as MNHNY and CDR2 as SVGAGI (reference sequence). CDR3 bases: TGTGCCAGCAGTTACTTGCGAGGGATGAACACTGAAGCTTTCTTT. This sequence encodes CASSYLRGMNTEAFF.

The chain combines TRBV11-2 with TRBJ2-2, with a weak D call TRBD1 (6 bases). V was trimmed by 1 base and J by 3 bases, leaving 18 bases between them. CDR3 length equals 18 residues. The germline V gene has CDR1 SGHAT and CDR2 FQNNGV. This CDR3 reads CASSLGIWGQRDTGELFF. The CDR3 DNA sequence: TGTGCCAGCAGCTTAGGGATTTGGGGGCAAAGAGACACCGGGGAGCTGTTTTTT. Together with reference TRBV11-2 and TRBJ2-2, the CDR3 gives the full variable domain: EAGVAQSPRYKIIEKRQSVAFWCNPISGHATLYWYQQILGQGPKLLIQFQNNGVVDDSQLPKDRFSAERLKGVDSTLKIQPAKLEDSAVYLCASSLGIWGQRDTGELFFGEGSRLTVL.

This chain joins TRBV4-2 and TRBJ2-1, with 12 bases identical to TRBD2. The germline V gene encodes CDR1 LGHNA and CDR2 YNFKEQ. The V gene end was trimmed by 3 bases and the J gene end by 7 bases; junction bases not matched to a gene: 7. The length of the CDR3 is 16 residues. CDR3 sequence: CASSQASGGAENEQFF. DNA for the CDR3: TGTGCCAGCAGCCAGGCTAGCGGGGGGGCCGAAAATGAGCAGTTCTTC.

The rearrangement uses TRBV30 and TRBJ2-6, with D perhaps TRBD2 (5 bases). The germline V and J ends were trimmed by 0 bases and 0 bases, with 6 bases remaining between them. This CDR3 has 15 amino acids. Germline CDR1 reads GTSNPN; CDR2 reads SVGIG (reference sequence). The CDR3 coding sequence is TGTGCCTGGAGTGTGGGGAGCTCTGGGGCCAACGTCCTGACTTTC. This codes for CAWSVGSSGANVLTF.

The J gene is TRBJ1-1, the V gene TRBV4-1; unclear D gene. The CDR3 has 15 amino acids. Trimming shortened V by 0 bases and J by 4 bases, and 12 bases separated the two germline ends. Germline assignment: CDR1 MGHRA and CDR2 YSYEKL. CDR3 nucleotides: TGCGCCAGCAGCCAAGATGGTAGCGGTACCACTGAAGCTTTCTTT. Translated: CASSQDGSGTTEAFF.

The chain uses TRBV6-6 and TRBJ2-4; D not resolved. With 5 bases removed from V and 0 bases from J, the gap between germline ends came to 11 bases. Germline V gene lookup returns CDR1 MNHNY and CDR2 SVGAGI (reference sequence). CDR3 length: 15 amino acids. The CDR3 region is CASSLGIIAKNIQYF. The CDR3 region has the DNA TGTGCCAGCAGTCTAGGAATTATAGCCAAAAACATTCAGTACTTC.

The V gene is TRBV6-1, the J gene TRBJ1-5; TRBD1 agrees at 7 bases. CDR1 and CDR2 (germline): MNHNS, SASEGT. J gave up 0 bases and V 5 bases, and 4 bases lay outside the gene matches. This CDR3 comprises 15 residues. In DNA, the CDR3 is TGTGCCAGCAGTTTCGGGACAGATAGCAATCAGCCCCAGCATTTT. Translated: CASSFGTDSNQPQHF.

This clone was counted only a few times. This chain connects TRBV5-5 to TRBJ2-7; 7 nucleotides match TRBD2. The J segment lost 0 bases and the V segment lost 4 bases, leaving 7 bases of the junction unmatched. The germline V gene has CDR1 SGHKS and CDR2 YYEKEE (reference sequence). The CDR3 runs 15 residues. The CDR3 spells CASSRSGELSYEQYF. The CDR3 DNA reads TGTGCCAGCAGCCGGAGCGGGGAACTCTCCTACGAGCAGTACTTC.

The chain is built from TRBV10-1 and TRBJ2-2, with 8 bases fitting TRBD1. Germline CDR1 WNHNN, CDR2 SYGVQD (reference sequence). This CDR3 has 15 residues. V lost 4 bases to trimming and J lost 6 bases; unmatched junction nucleotides: 7. In nucleotides, the CDR3 is TGCGCCAGCAGTGGAGACAGGGGTGAGGCCGGGGAGCTGTTTTTT. Its translation: CASSGDRGEAGELFF.

The CDR3, as DNA: TGTGCCAGCAGTTACCTAGGGGCCAACGTCCTGACTTTC. It specifies CASSYLGANVLTF. The V call is TRBV6-5, the J call TRBJ2-6; D is uncertain. The CDR3 has 13 amino acids. Germline assignment: CDR1 MNHEY and CDR2 SVGAGI. Trimming left V 2 bases short and J 4 bases short, with 3 bases between.

V usage is TRBV5-4 and J usage is TRBJ2-4; 8 bases line up with TRBD2. J gave up 5 bases and V 10 bases, and 14 bases lay outside the gene matches. The CDR3 sequence is 15 residues long. In germline, CDR1 is SGHNT, CDR2 YYREEE (reference sequence). CDR3 sequence (DNA): TGTGCCGTCCACCGGGGGGGCAGGGCTGAAAACATTCAGTACTTC. Amino acid sequence: CAVHRGGRAENIQYF.